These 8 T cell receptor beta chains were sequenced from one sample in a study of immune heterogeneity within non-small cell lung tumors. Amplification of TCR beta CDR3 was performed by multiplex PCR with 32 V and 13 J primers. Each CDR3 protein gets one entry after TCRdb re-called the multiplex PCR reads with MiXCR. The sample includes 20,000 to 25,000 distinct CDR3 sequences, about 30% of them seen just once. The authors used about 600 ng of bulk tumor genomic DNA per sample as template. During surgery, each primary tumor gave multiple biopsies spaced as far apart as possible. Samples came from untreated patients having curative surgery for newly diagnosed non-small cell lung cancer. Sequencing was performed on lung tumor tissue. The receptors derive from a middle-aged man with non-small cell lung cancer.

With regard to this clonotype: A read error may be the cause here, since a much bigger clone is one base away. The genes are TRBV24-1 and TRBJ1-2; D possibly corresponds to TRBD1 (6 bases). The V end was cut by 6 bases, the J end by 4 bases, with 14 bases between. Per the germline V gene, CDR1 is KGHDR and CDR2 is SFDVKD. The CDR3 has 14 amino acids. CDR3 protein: CATSKGENSYGYTF. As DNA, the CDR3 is TGTGCCACCAGTAAGGGGGAAAATTCCTATGGCTACACCTTC.

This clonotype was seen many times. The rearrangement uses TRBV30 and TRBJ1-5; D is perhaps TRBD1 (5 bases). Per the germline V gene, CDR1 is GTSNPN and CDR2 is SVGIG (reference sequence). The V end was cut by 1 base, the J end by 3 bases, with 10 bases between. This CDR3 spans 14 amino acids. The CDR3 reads CAWSEQATNQPQHF. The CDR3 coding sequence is TGTGCCTGGAGTGAACAGGCTACCAATCAGCCCCAGCATTTT. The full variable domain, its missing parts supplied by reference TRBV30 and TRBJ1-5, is SQTIHQWPATLVQPVGSPLSLECTVEGTSNPNLYWYRQAAGRGLQLLFYSVGIGQISSEVPQNLSASRPQDRQFILSSKKLLLSDSGFYLCAWSEQATNQPQHFGDGTRLSIL.

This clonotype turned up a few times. CDR3 coding DNA: TGTGCCAGCAGTGAGCAAGGTCTACCAACTGCCTACAATGAGCAGTTCTTC. Amino acids: CASSEQGLPTAYNEQFF. This sequence joins TRBV27 and TRBJ2-1, with no clear D. The V and J ends lost 5 bases and 2 bases respectively, with 19 bases between them. This CDR3 has 17 residues. Germline V gene data show CDR1 as MNHEY and CDR2 as SMNVEV (reference sequence).

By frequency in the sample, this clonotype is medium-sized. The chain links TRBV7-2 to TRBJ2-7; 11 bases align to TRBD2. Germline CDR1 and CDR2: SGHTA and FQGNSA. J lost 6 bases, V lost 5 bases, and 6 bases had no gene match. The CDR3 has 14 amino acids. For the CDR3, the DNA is TGTGCCAGCAGCCCGGGACTAGCGGCTGGCGAGCAGTACTTC. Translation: CASSPGLAAGEQYF.

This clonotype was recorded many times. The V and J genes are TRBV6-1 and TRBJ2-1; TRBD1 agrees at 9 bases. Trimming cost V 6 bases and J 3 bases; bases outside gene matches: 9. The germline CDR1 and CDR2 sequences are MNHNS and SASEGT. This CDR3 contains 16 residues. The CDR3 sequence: CASRRTGDGLYNEQFF. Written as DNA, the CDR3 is TGTGCCAGCAGAAGGACAGGGGACGGCCTCTACAATGAGCAGTTCTTC.

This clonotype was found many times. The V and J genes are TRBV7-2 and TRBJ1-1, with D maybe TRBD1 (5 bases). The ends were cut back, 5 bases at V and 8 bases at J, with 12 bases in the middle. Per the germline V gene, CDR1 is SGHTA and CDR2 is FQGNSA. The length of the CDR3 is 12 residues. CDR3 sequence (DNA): TGTGCCAGCAGCCGTGACAGATTCGAAGCTTTCTTT. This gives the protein CASSRDRFEAFF.

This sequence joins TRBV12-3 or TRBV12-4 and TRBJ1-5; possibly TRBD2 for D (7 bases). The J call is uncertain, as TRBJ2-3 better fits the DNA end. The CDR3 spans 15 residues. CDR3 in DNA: TGTGCCAGCAGCGAGGGGGAGGGGGGCAATCAGCCCCAGTATTTT. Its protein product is CASSEGEGGNQPQYF.

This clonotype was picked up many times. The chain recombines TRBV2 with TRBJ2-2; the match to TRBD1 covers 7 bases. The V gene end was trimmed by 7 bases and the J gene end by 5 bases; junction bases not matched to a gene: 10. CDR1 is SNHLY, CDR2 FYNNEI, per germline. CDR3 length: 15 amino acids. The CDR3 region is CASIQSGQWTGELFF. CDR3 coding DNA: TGTGCCAGCATCCAATCGGGACAGTGGACCGGGGAGCTGTTTTTT.